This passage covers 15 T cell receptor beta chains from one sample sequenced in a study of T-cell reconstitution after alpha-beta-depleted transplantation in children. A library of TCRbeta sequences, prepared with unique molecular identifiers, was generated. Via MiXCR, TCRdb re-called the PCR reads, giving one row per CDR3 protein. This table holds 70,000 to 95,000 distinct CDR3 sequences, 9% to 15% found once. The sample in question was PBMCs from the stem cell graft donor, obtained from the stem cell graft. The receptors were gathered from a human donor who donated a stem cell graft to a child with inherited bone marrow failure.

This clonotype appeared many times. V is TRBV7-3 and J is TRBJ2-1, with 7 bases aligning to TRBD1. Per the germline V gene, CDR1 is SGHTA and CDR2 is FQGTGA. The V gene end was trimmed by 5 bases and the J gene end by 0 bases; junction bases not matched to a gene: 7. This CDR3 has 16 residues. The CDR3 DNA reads TGTGCCAGCAGCCCAGGGGGAAGGGGCTCCTACAATGAGCAGTTCTTC. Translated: CASSPGGRGSYNEQFF. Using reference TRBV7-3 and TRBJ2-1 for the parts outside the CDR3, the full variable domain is GAGVSQTPSNKVTEKGKYVELRCDPISGHTALYWYRQSLGQGPEFLIYFQGTGAADDSGLPNDRFFAVRPEGSVSTLKIQRTERGDSAVYLCASSPGGRGSYNEQFFGPGTRLTVL.

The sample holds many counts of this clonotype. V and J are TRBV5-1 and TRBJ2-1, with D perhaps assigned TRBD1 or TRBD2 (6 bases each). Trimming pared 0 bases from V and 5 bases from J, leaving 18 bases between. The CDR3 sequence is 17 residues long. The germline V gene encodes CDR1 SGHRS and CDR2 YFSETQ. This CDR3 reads CASSLGPVGGADNEQFF. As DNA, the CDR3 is TGCGCCAGCAGCTTGGGCCCCGTGGGGGGCGCGGACAATGAGCAGTTCTTC.

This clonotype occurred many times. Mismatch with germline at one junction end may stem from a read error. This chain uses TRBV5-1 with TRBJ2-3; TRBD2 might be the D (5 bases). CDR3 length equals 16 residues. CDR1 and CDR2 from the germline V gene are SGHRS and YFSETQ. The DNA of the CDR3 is TGCGCCAGCAAACCTAGCACGGGGTCTAGCACAGATACGCATTATTTT. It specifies CASKPSTGSSTDTHYF.

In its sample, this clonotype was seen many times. CDR3 amino acids: CSAPRLAGGGTQYF. The CDR3 DNA reads as TGCAGTGCCCCGAGACTAGCGGGAGGTGGTACGCAGTATTTT. This chain connects TRBV20-1 to TRBJ2-3; TRBD2 matches 13 bases. This CDR3 comprises 14 residues. Trimming at V came to 6 bases and at J to 8 bases, leaving 8 bases not matched to a gene. In germline, CDR1 is DFQATT, CDR2 SNEGSKA (reference sequence).

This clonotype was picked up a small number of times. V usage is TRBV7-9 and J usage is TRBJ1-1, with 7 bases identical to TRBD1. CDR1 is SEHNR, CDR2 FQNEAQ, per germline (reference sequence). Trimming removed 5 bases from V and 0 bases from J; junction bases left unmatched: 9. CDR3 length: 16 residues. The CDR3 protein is CASSPLTGTVNTEAFF. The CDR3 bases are TGTGCCAGCAGCCCCCTAACCGGGACAGTGAACACTGAAGCTTTCTTT.

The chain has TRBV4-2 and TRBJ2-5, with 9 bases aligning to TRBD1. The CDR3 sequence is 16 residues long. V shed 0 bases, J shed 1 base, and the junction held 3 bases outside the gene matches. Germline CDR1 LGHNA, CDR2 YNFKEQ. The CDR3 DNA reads TGTGCCAGCAGCCAAGAGAAGACAGGGGGCCAAGAGACCCAGTACTTC. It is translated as CASSQEKTGGQETQYF.

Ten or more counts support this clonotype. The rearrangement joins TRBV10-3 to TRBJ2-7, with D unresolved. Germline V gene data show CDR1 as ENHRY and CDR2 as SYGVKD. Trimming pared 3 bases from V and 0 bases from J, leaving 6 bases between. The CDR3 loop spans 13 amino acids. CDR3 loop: CAISEGGSYEQYF. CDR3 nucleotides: TGTGCCATCAGTGAAGGTGGCTCCTACGAGCAGTACTTC.

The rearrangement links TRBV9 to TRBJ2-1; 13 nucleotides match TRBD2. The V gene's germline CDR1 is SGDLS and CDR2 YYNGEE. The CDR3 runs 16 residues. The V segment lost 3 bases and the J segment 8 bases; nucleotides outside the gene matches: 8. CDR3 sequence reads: CASSAGLAGSVDEQFF. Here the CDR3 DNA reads TGTGCCAGCAGCGCGGGACTAGCGGGGTCTGTCGATGAGCAGTTCTTC. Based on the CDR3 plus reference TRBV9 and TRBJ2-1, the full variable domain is DSGVTQTPKHLITATGQRVTLRCSPRSGDLSVYWYQQSLDQGLQFLIQYYNGEERAKGNILERFSAQQFPDLHSELNLSSLELGDSALYFCASSAGLAGSVDEQFFGPGTRLTVL.

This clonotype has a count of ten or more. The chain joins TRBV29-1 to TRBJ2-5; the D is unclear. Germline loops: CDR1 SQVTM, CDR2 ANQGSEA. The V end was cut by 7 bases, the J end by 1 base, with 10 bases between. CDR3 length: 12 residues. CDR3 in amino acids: CSASQSQETQYF. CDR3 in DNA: TGCAGCGCAAGTCAAAGCCAAGAGACCCAGTACTTC.

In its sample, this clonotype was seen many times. The CDR3: CASSLGQGAGELFF. In DNA form, the CDR3 reads TGTGCCAGCAGCTTGGGACAGGGGGCCGGGGAGCTGTTTTTT. This chain joins TRBV7-3 and TRBJ2-2, with 11 bases fitting TRBD1. V shed 3 bases, J shed 6 bases, and the junction held 0 bases outside the gene matches. Germline CDR1 SGHTA, CDR2 FQGTGA. The CDR3 has 14 amino acids. The full variable domain, rest sourced from reference TRBV7-3 and TRBJ2-2, is GAGVSQTPSNKVTEKGKYVELRCDPISGHTALYWYRQSLGQGPEFLIYFQGTGAADDSGLPNDRFFAVRPEGSVSTLKIQRTERGDSAVYLCASSLGQGAGELFFGEGSRLTVL.

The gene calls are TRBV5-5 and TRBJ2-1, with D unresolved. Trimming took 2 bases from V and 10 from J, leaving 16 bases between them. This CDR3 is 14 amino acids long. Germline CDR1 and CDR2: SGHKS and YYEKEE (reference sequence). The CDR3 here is CASSLPVTAAEQFF. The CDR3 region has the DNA TGTGCCAGCAGCTTACCCGTAACCGCGGCAGAGCAGTTCTTC.

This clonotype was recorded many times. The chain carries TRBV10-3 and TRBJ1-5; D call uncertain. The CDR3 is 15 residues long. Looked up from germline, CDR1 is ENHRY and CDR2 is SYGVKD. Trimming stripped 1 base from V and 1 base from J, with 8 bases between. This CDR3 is CAISELRESNQPQHF. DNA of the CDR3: TGTGCCATCAGTGAGTTGAGGGAAAGCAATCAGCCCCAGCATTTT.

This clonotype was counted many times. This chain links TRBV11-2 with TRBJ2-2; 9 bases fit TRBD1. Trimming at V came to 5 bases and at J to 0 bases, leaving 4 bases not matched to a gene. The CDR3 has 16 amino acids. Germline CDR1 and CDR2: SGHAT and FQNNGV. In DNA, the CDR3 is TGTGCCAGCAGCCGGGGGACAGGGACGAACACCGGGGAGCTGTTTTTT. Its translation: CASSRGTGTNTGELFF.

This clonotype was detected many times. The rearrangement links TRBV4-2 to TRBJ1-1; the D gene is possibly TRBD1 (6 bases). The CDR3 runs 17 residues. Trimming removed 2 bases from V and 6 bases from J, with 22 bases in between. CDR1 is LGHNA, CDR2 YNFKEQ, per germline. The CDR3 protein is CASSQPRVQGSLAEAFF. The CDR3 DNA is TGTGCCAGCAGCCAACCCCGGGTGCAGGGGAGTTTGGCTGAAGCTTTCTTT.

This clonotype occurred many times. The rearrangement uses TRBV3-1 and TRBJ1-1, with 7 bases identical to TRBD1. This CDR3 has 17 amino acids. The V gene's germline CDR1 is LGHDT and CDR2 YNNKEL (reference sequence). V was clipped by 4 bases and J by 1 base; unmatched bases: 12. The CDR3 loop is CASSRLNSGTANTEAFF. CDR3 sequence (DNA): TGTGCCAGCAGCCGCCTGAATTCCGGGACAGCGAACACTGAAGCTTTCTTT.